The 10 T cell receptor beta chains given below trace back to one sample, sequenced in a study of T-cell reconstitution after alpha-beta-depleted transplantation in children. Molecular barcoding with unique molecular identifiers was used for the TCRbeta library. TCRdb re-called the PCR reads through MiXCR, storing one row per CDR3 protein. In the table there are 610,000 or so distinct CDR3 sequences, 25% to 30% of which are singletons. Sequenced here: PBMCs, sampled before TCRalphabeta/CD19-depleted stem cell transplant. The origin of the receptors is a boy younger than two with Wiskott-Aldrich syndrome, due to receive a stem cell transplant.

This clonotype was observed a few times. V is TRBV7-2 and J is TRBJ2-1; 7 bases are shared with TRBD2. Germline assignment: CDR1 SGHTA and CDR2 FQGNSA. The CDR3 covers 16 residues. The V segment lost 2 bases and the J segment 5 bases; nucleotides outside the gene matches: 9. The CDR3 loop reads CASSLWGGRIHNEQFF. DNA of the CDR3: TGTGCCAGCAGCTTATGGGGCGGGAGAATCCACAATGAGCAGTTCTTC.

This sequence joins TRBV3-1 and TRBJ2-7; D not resolved. V lost 0 bases, J lost 4 bases, and 10 bases lay in between. Germline V gene lookup returns CDR1 LGHDT and CDR2 YNNKEL (reference sequence). This CDR3 is built from 14 residues. CDR3 bases: TGTGCCAGCAGCCAAGATTTCCGTGCTTACGAGCAGTACTTC. It specifies CASSQDFRAYEQYF.

The chain couples TRBV5-5 to TRBJ1-1; 7 positions match TRBD1. The V segment lost 4 bases and the J segment 3 bases; nucleotides outside the gene matches: 12. The CDR3 is made up of 16 amino acids. Germline CDR1 SGHKS, CDR2 YYEKEE (reference sequence). The CDR3 nucleotides are TGTGCCAGCAGCGTCCCAGGGGGGACCTTGGACACTGAAGCTTTCTTT. This translates into CASSVPGGTLDTEAFF.

The V call is TRBV28, the J call TRBJ2-5, with 10 bases aligning to TRBD2. J gave up 2 bases and V 5 bases, and 5 bases lay outside the gene matches. From germline, CDR1 is MDHEN and CDR2 SYDVKM. The CDR3 is made up of 15 amino acids. The CDR3 DNA sequence: TGTGCCAGCAGTAAGGGGACTAGCGTGCAAGAGACCCAGTACTTC. This encodes CASSKGTSVQETQYF.

This clonotype came up a few times. The rearrangement links TRBV5-1 to TRBJ2-3; 14 nucleotides line up with TRBD2. V lost 5 bases and J lost 6; bases outside the gene matches: 14. The germline V gene encodes CDR1 SGHRS and CDR2 YFSETQ. CDR3 length: 18 amino acids. CDR3 amino acids: CASSRAPGTSGSLDTQYF. The DNA of the CDR3 is TGCGCCAGCAGTCGCGCTCCCGGGACTAGCGGGAGTTTGGATACGCAGTATTTT.

The CDR3 loop is CASSLRPQLAGGTDTQYF. CDR3 bases: TGTGCCAGCAGCTTAAGACCACAGCTAGCGGGAGGCACAGATACGCAGTATTTT. This chain uses TRBV11-2 with TRBJ2-3; 10 bases align to TRBD2. Germline V gene lookup returns CDR1 SGHAT and CDR2 FQNNGV. The V segment lost 2 bases and the J segment 1 base; nucleotides outside the gene matches: 9. The CDR3 runs to 18 residues.

The chain recombines TRBV12-3 or TRBV12-4 with TRBJ2-1; D tentatively fits TRBD1 or TRBD2 (5 bases each). Trimming took 7 bases from V and 2 from J, leaving 12 bases between them. The CDR3 runs 14 residues. DNA for the CDR3: TGTGCCAGCACCCCGGGACCCCCCTACAATGAGCAGTTCTTC. It codes for CASTPGPPYNEQFF.

The rearrangement uses TRBV6-1 and TRBJ1-5; 7 positions agree with TRBD1. V gave up 2 bases and J gave up 4 bases; unmatched junction bases: 5. This CDR3 comprises 15 residues. Germline CDR1 is MNHNS and CDR2 is SASEGT. The CDR3 loop reads CASSETSDRNQPQHF. CDR3 nucleotides: TGTGCCAGCAGTGAAACCTCGGACAGGAATCAGCCCCAGCATTTT.

The V call is TRBV5-1, the J call TRBJ2-2; 7 bases are a match to TRBD2. Trimming took 1 base from V and 5 from J; bases not matched to a gene: 8. CDR1 is SGHRS, CDR2 YFSETQ, per germline. The CDR3 is 16 residues long. Here the CDR3 DNA reads TGCGCCAGCAGCTTGCCCCGCGGGAGTGCTACCGGGGAGCTGTTTTTT. Its translation is CASSLPRGSATGELFF.

In this sample, this clonotype turned up a few times. The rearrangement uses TRBV10-2 and TRBJ2-4, with a tentative D call TRBD1 (5 bases). The CDR3 spans 14 residues. V was trimmed by 4 bases and J by 9 bases, leaving 16 bases between them. The germline V gene has CDR1 WSHSY and CDR2 SAAADI. The CDR3 sequence: CASSVLVQGGIQYF. The CDR3 DNA reads TGCGCCAGCAGTGTATTGGTGCAGGGCGGCATTCAGTACTTC.